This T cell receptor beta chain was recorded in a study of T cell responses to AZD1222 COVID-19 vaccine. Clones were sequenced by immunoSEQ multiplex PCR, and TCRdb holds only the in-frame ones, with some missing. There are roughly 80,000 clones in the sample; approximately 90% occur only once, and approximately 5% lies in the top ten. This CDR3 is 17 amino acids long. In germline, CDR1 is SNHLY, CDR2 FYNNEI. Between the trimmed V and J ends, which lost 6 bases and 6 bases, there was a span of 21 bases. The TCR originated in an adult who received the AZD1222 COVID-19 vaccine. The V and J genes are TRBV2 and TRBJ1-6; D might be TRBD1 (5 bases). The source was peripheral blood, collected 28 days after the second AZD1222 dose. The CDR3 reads CASSGDPSGIGNSPLHF. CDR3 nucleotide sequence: TGTGCCAGCAGCGGGGACCCCTCCGGGATAGGTAATTCACCCCTCCACTTT. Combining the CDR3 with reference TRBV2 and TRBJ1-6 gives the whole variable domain EPEVTQTPSHQVTQMGQEVILRCVPISNHLYFYWYRQILGQKVEFLVSFYNNEISEKSEIFDDQFSVERPDGSNFTLKIRSTKLEDSAMYFCASSGDPSGIGNSPLHFGNGTRLTVT.